This entry features one TCR beta chain sequence. Two negative PCRs, clearance, or symptom resolution were required of recovered Cohort 3 donors. This entry is derived from a study of blood T cell repertoires in COVID-19. Study in general: The study drew acute and convalescent COVID-19 samples from the United States, Italy and Spain. In each case, the material was cDNA or gDNA derived from T cells, B-cell-depleted T cells, or PBMCs.

The V gene's germline CDR1 is MNHEY and CDR2 SMNVEV (reference sequence). The CDR3 sequence is 14 residues long. V was clipped by 4 bases and J by 3 bases; unmatched bases: 2. Per the original data handling: Nucleated cell counts were estimated from reference gene primer amplification. Sequencing used immunoSEQ multiplex PCR; TCRdb keeps in-frame clones, though not all of them. The V and J calls and clone size are taken from that table; D and trimming were inferred from the DNA. The table records 150,000 or so clones, about 90% of them present only once. V and J are TRBV27 and TRBJ2-5; TRBD2 agrees at 10 bases. The sequencing input was PBMCs or T cells enriched from blood (not recorded which). The sequence was obtained from a woman aged 45 to 65 who had recovered from COVID-19. CDR3 protein: CASSSGLAEETQYF. As DNA, the CDR3 is TGTGCCAGCAGTTCCGGACTAGCGGAAGAGACCCAGTACTTC.